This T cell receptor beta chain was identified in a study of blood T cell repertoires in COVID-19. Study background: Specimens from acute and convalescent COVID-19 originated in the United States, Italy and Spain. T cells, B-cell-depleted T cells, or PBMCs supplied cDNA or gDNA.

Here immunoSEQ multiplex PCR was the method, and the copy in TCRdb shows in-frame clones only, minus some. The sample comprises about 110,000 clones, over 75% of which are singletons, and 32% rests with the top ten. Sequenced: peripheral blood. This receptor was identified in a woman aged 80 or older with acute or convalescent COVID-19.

This chain's CDR3 is CASSLSGTGRQETQYF. The CDR3 bases are TGTGCCAGCAGCCTTAGCGGGACAGGGAGGCAAGAGACCCAGTACTTC. The chain joins TRBV4-2 to TRBJ2-5, with D maybe TRBD1 (9 bases). Germline CDR1 is LGHNA and CDR2 is YNFKEQ. This CDR3 has 16 amino acids. Between the trimmed V and J ends, which lost 4 bases and 2 bases, there was a span of 17 bases.